This TCR beta chain was obtained from a study of T cell responses to AZD1222 COVID-19 vaccine. Study-wide findings and caveats: Spike-specific TCRs gained breadth and depth after people received two AZD1222 doses. Researchers took repertoire samples only after the peak T cell response had come.

Some clones are missing from TCRdb's copy, which holds only in-frame ones; the method was immunoSEQ multiplex PCR. The table has some 110,000 clones, roughly nine tenths seen once. Concerning this clone itself: Its antigen remains unknown.

The germline gives CDR1 SGHDN, CDR2 FVKESK. The V gene lost 1 base and the J gene lost 6 bases, with 18 bases spanning the gap. This CDR3 spans 17 amino acids. J is TRBJ1-4 and V is TRBV14; D is possibly TRBD1 (5 bases). This TCR was recovered from an adult in good health. Sequencing was performed on peripheral blood, taken on day 0 of AZD1222 vaccination. This CDR3 is CASSQVGFGRGHEKLFF. CDR3 coding DNA: TGTGCCAGCAGCCAAGTTGGTTTCGGGAGGGGTCATGAAAAACTGTTTTTT.